The 24 T cell receptor beta chains below come from one sample, sequenced in a study of control samples from healthy donors and cancer patients. The table came from immunoSEQ multiplex PCR; TCRdb's copy has only in-frame clones and leaves some out. This table holds approximately 60,000 clones, roughly 85% found once. Sample: blood. These receptors all come from a man in his forties or fifties in good health.

V gene TRBV4-3 combines with J gene TRBJ2-7; D may be TRBD1 (5 bases). This CDR3 is built from 14 residues. Germline CDR1 reads LGHNA; CDR2 reads YSLEER. With 1 base removed from V and 9 bases from J, the gap between germline ends came to 16 bases. CDR3 protein: CASSQARAGFTQYF. For the CDR3, the DNA is TGCGCCAGCAGCCAAGCCCGCGCAGGGTTTACGCAGTACTTC.

The J gene is TRBJ2-7, the V gene TRBV7-3; 7 nucleotides agree with TRBD2. J was trimmed by 6 bases and V by 1 base; bases with no gene match: 9. This CDR3 is built from 15 residues. Germline lookup yields CDR1 SGHTA and CDR2 FQGTGA. The DNA of the CDR3 is TGTGCCAGCAGCTTAAATACCCAACCGGGGGGCGAGCAGTACTTC. Translation: CASSLNTQPGGEQYF.

This clone appeared a single time. The V gene is TRBV18, the J gene TRBJ1-2, with D maybe TRBD1 (6 bases). Germline CDR1 and CDR2: KGHSH and LQKENI. The CDR3 length is 15 residues. V lost 3 bases to trimming and J lost 4 bases, with 15 bases between them. CDR3 loop: CASSPPYGTTYGYTF. In nucleotides, the CDR3 is TGTGCCAGCTCACCTCCTTACGGGACAACCTATGGCTACACCTTC.

The chain couples TRBV7-2 to TRBJ1-3; 10 nucleotides match TRBD1. The trim removed 6 bases at V and 3 bases at J, leaving 5 bases unmatched. The CDR3 has 15 amino acids. CDR1 SGHTA and CDR2 FQGNSA come from the germline V gene. The CDR3 reads CASRKTGGDGNTIYF. DNA of the CDR3: TGTGCCAGCAGGAAGACAGGGGGCGATGGAAACACCATATATTTT.

The chain links TRBV29-1 to TRBJ2-7; the D call may be TRBD1 or TRBD2 (5 bases each). Trimming shortened V by 2 bases and J by 8 bases, and 10 bases separated the two germline ends. This CDR3 has 11 residues. The germline V gene has CDR1 SQVTM and CDR2 ANQGSEA. The CDR3: CSVEFGAQQYF. The CDR3 DNA follows: TGCAGCGTTGAATTCGGGGCCCAGCAGTACTTC.

Only one count was recorded for this clone. The CDR3 spells CASAVGLAGQETQYF. The CDR3 nucleotides are TGTGCTAGTGCCGTCGGACTAGCGGGACAAGAGACCCAGTACTTC. The chain uses TRBV12-5 and TRBJ2-5; 12 bases are shared with TRBD2. This CDR3 region has 15 residues. Germline CDR1 and CDR2: LGHNT and FRNRAP. The J segment lost 2 bases and the V segment lost 7 bases, leaving 5 bases of the junction unmatched.

The chain uses TRBV6-6 and TRBJ2-7; D not certain. From germline, CDR1 is MNHNY and CDR2 SVGAGI (reference sequence). V was clipped by 7 bases and J by 3 bases, with 10 bases between them. The CDR3 covers 12 residues. CDR3 sequence reads: CASNEFYYEQYF. Here the CDR3 DNA reads TGTGCCAGCAACGAGTTTTACTACGAGCAGTACTTC.

The chain joins TRBV6-2 or TRBV6-3 to TRBJ2-2; 8 bases align to TRBD1. Germline CDR1 and CDR2: MNHEY and SVGEGT. The junction had 2 bases not matched to a gene; V was cut back by 1 base and J by 4 bases. The CDR3 runs to 15 residues. In nucleotides, the CDR3 is TGTGCCAGCAGTTACTGGACAGGGAGCACCGGGGAGCTGTTTTTT. As protein: CASSYWTGSTGELFF.

The V gene is TRBV28, the J gene TRBJ1-2; maybe TRBD1 (5 bases). The germline V gene encodes CDR1 MDHEN and CDR2 SYDVKM. This CDR3 region has 14 residues. V shed 6 bases and J shed 1 base, with 12 bases lying between them. CDR3 loop: CASSDTGGNYGYTF. The CDR3 DNA reads TGTGCCAGCAGCGACACTGGGGGTAACTATGGCTACACCTTC.

This chain joins TRBV15 and TRBJ2-2, with a weak D call TRBD2 (6 bases). The CDR3 covers 15 residues. Germline CDR1 LNHNV, CDR2 YYDKDF (reference sequence). V lost 5 bases and J 7 bases, leaving 17 bases between the germline ends. The CDR3 here is CATSGVGGKVGELFF. The CDR3 nucleotides read TGTGCCACCAGCGGGGTCGGCGGGAAGGTCGGGGAGCTGTTTTTT.

This sequence joins TRBV7-2 and TRBJ1-2, with D perhaps matching TRBD1 (6 bases). CDR3 size: 15 residues. The V gene's germline CDR1 is SGHTA and CDR2 FQGNSA. The V end lost 5 bases, the J end lost 1 base, and 14 bases lay between the germline ends. CDR3 region: CASSQVAGVNYGYTF. CDR3 coding DNA: TGTGCCAGCAGCCAGGTTGCAGGGGTTAACTATGGCTACACCTTC.

V usage is TRBV12-3 or TRBV12-4 and J usage is TRBJ2-7; unclear D gene. V was trimmed by 1 base and J by 6 bases, leaving 7 bases between them. The CDR3 sequence is 12 residues long. The DNA of the CDR3 is TGTGCCAGCAGTTTAGGGCAGTTCGAGCAGTACTTC. Translated: CASSLGQFEQYF.

The chain joins TRBV14 to TRBJ2-3; D call uncertain. The germline CDR1 and CDR2 sequences are SGHDN and FVKESK. This CDR3 is built from 15 residues. Trimming took 4 bases from V and 0 from J, leaving 11 bases between them. The CDR3 reads CASSLTVSSTDTQYF. The CDR3 nucleotides read TGTGCCAGCAGCCTCACCGTCTCTAGCACAGATACGCAGTATTTT.

This clone appeared once. This chain connects TRBV5-1 to TRBJ2-5; D is uncertain. V lost 0 bases to trimming and J lost 4 bases, with 10 bases between them. The CDR3 extends over 14 amino acids. Per the germline V gene, CDR1 is SGHRS and CDR2 is YFSETQ. Here the CDR3 DNA reads TGCGCCAGCAGCTTGGGGATGGTGTCAGAGACCCAGTACTTC. Translated, it gives CASSLGMVSETQYF.

The chain has TRBV5-5 and TRBJ2-7; a possible D gene is TRBD2 (6 bases). This CDR3 spans 14 amino acids. Germline V gene data show CDR1 as SGHKS and CDR2 as YYEKEE (reference sequence). Trimming took off 2 bases at V and 1 base at J, with 10 bases between the two ends. CDR3 sequence reads: CASSFAGSSYEQYF. CDR3 nucleotide sequence: TGTGCCAGCAGCTTCGCCGGGAGTTCCTACGAGCAGTACTTC.

This clone was seen more than once but under ten times. The V gene is TRBV5-6, the J gene TRBJ1-1; D is unclear. The CDR3 is 13 amino acids. Germline CDR1 is SGHDT and CDR2 is YYEEEE. Trimming removed 4 bases at V and 8 bases at J, with 15 bases between. This chain's CDR3 is CASSHTRPGEAFF. In DNA form, the CDR3 reads TGTGCCAGCAGCCACACGAGACCCGGAGAAGCTTTCTTT.

The gene calls are TRBV19 and TRBJ1-5; D not resolved. Germline V gene lookup returns CDR1 LNHDA and CDR2 SQIVND (reference sequence). CDR3 length equals 14 residues. Trimming took 7 bases from V and 11 from J, leaving 21 bases between them. The CDR3 protein is CASKAADTQRAQHF. CDR3 bases: TGTGCCAGTAAAGCGGCAGACACCCAAAGGGCCCAGCATTTT.

This clone was recorded a few times. This chain joins TRBV7-9 and TRBJ2-7; 7 bases are a match to TRBD1. This CDR3 has 14 residues. The V and J ends lost 2 bases and 1 base, in that order; junction bases with no gene match: 2. The germline V gene has CDR1 SEHNR and CDR2 FQNEAQ (reference sequence). The CDR3 here is CASSLMGQSYEQYF. CDR3 coding DNA: TGTGCCAGCAGCTTAATGGGACAGTCCTACGAGCAGTACTTC.

The chain has TRBV9 and TRBJ2-7; weak D call: TRBD1 (5 bases). V was cut by 8 bases and J by 0 bases, with 9 bases left in between. The CDR3 length is 12 residues. The V gene's germline CDR1 is SGDLS and CDR2 YYNGEE. DNA for the CDR3: TGTGCCAGTACGGACAACTCCTACGAGCAGTACTTC. This gives the protein CASTDNSYEQYF.

The chain recombines TRBV28 with TRBJ1-5; D perhaps matches TRBD1 (5 bases). The CDR3 runs to 14 residues. The V gene's germline CDR1 is MDHEN and CDR2 SYDVKM. The germline V and J ends were trimmed by 9 bases and 5 bases, with 17 bases remaining between them. CDR3 in amino acids: CASIDRGRDQPQHF. The CDR3 DNA follows: TGTGCCAGTATAGATCGGGGGAGGGATCAGCCCCAGCATTTT.

The chain is built from TRBV23-1 and TRBJ1-2; D ambiguous. TRBV23-1 is reported as an ORF; its role is uncertain. The CDR3 sequence is 14 residues long. Trimming stripped 3 bases from V and 8 bases from J, with 16 bases between. The CDR3 sequence is CASSHREQRWGYTF. The CDR3 bases are TGCGCCAGCAGTCACCGGGAACAGAGGTGGGGCTACACCTTC.

The J gene is TRBJ1-5, the V gene TRBV14, with D unclear. The germline V and J ends were trimmed by 4 bases and 7 bases, with 11 bases remaining between them. There are 13 residues in the CDR3. CDR1 is SGHDN and CDR2 is FVKESK in the germline V gene. This CDR3 reads CASSLRVGQPQHF. Here the CDR3 DNA reads TGTGCCAGCAGCCTACGGGTCGGGCAGCCCCAGCATTTT.

V is TRBV29-1 and J is TRBJ2-2; D is unclear. Trimming took 6 bases from V and 2 from J, leaving 4 bases between them. CDR1 is SQVTM, CDR2 ANQGSEA, per germline. This CDR3 is built from 11 residues. The CDR3 DNA reads TGCAGCGTCCTAAACACCGGGGAGCTGTTTTTT. Translation gives CSVLNTGELFF.

J is TRBJ2-2 and V is TRBV6-4; 10 nucleotides match TRBD1. J lost 3 bases, V lost 0 bases, and 4 bases had no gene match. CDR1 is MRHNA, CDR2 SNTAGT, per germline. The CDR3 consists of 17 residues. The CDR3 DNA reads as TGTGCCAGCAGTGACTCGATCGGGACAGGGGACACCGGGGAGCTGTTTTTT. Protein sequence: CASSDSIGTGDTGELFF.